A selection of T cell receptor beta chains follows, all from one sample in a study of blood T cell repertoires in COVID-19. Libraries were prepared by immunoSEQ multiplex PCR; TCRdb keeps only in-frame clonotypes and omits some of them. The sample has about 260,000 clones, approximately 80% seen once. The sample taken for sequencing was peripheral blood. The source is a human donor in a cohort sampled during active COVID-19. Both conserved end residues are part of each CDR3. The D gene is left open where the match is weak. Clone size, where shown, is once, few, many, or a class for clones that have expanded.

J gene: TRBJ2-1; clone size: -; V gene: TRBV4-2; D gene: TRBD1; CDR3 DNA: TGTGCCAGCAGCCAAGAACAGGGGGGCCGGGATGAGCAGTTCTTC; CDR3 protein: CASSQEQGGRDEQFF
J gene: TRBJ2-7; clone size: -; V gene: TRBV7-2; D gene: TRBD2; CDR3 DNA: TGTGCCAGCAGCCCACTAGCGGCCCCCTACGAGCAGTACTTC; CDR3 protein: CASSPLAAPYEQYF
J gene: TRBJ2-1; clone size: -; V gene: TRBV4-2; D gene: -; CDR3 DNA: TGTGCCAGCAGCCAAGGAGGGGCGACAGGATTTAAGCAGTTCTTC; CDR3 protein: CASSQGGATGFKQFF
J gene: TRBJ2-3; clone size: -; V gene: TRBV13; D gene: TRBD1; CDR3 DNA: TGTGCCAGCAGCCCGGGACAGGGGAGCACAGATACGCAGTATTTT; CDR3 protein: CASSPGQGSTDTQYF
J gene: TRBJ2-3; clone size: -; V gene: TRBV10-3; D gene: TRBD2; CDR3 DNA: TGTGCCATCAGTGATACTAGCGGGCTCACAGATACGCAGTATTTT; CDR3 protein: CAISDTSGLTDTQYF
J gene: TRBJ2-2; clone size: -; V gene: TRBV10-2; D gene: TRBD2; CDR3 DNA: TGCGCCAGCAGTGTCAGTAGCGGGCCCACGAACACCGGGGAGCTGTTTTTT; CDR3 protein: CASSVSSGPTNTGELFF
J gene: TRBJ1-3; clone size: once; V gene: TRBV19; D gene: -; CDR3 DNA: TGTGCCAGTAGTACGCGACAGACAGCTGGAAACACCATATATTTT; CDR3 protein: CASSTRQTAGNTIYF
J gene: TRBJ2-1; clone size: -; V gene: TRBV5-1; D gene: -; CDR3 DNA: TGCGCCAGCTCCCTCCTCGGTGGAGGGTCCTACAATGAGCAGTTCTTC; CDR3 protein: CASSLLGGGSYNEQFF
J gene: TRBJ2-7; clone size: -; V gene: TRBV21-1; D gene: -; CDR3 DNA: TGTGCCAGCAGCAAATTGCTCGCCGGGACTTACTACGAGCAGTACTTC; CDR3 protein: CASSKLLAGTYYEQYF
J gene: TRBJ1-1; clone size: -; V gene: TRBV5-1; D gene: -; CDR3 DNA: TGCGCCAGCAGCTTGTGGGCACAGGGTAACACTGAAGCTTTCTTT; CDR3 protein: CASSLWAQGNTEAFF
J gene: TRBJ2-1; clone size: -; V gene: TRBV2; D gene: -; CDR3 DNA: TGTGCCAGCAGTGCGGCTAGCATCAATGAGCAGTTCTTC; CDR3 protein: CASSAASINEQFF
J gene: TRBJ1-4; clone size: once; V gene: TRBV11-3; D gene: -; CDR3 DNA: TGTGCCAGCAGCTTAGAGTGGGGACACCCTAATGAAAAACTGTTTTTT; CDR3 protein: CASSLEWGHPNEKLFF
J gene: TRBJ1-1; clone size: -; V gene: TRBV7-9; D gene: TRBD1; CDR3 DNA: TGTGCCAGCAGCTTTCGGACAGGGGCGAACCCTGAAGCTTTCTTT; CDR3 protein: CASSFRTGANPEAFF
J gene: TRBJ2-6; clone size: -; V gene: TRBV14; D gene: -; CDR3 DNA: TGTGCCAGCAGCCTAGAGCGGGGCAGGGGGACTGGGGCCAACGTCCTGACTTTC; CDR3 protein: CASSLERGRGTGANVLTF
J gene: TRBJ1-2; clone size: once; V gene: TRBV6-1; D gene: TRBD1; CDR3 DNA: TGTGCCAGCAGTGTCGGGGCAGGGGGCCCAATTAACTATGGCTACACCTTC; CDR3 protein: CASSVGAGGPINYGYTF
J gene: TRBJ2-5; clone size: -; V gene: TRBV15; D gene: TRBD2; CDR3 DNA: TGTGCCACCAGCAGAGATATAGCGGGTATGCAAGAGACCCAGTACTTC; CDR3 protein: CATSRDIAGMQETQYF
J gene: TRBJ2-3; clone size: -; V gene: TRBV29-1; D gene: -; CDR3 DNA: TGCAGCGTTGGACCCCGGGACACAAGCACAGATACGCAGTATTTT; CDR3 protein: CSVGPRDTSTDTQYF
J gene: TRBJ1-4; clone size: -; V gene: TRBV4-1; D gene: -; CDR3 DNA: TGCGCCAGCAGCCAAGACGGAGGGACTAATGAAAAACTGTTTTTT; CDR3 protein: CASSQDGGTNEKLFF
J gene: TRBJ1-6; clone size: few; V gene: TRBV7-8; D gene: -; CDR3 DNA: TGTGCCAGCAGCTTAACGGGTTGGAGTTCACCCCTCCACTTT; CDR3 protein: CASSLTGWSSPLHF
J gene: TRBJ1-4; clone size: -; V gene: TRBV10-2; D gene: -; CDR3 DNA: TGCGCCAGCAGTGACCCACATGGTGAAAAACTGTTTTTT; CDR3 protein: CASSDPHGEKLFF
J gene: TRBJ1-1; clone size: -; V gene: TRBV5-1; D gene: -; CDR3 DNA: TGCGCCAGCAGCTTGATCGGAGGGAAGACTGAAGCTTTCTTT; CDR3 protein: CASSLIGGKTEAFF
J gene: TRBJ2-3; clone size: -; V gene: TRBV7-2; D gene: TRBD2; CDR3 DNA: TGTGCCAGCAGCTTATTAGCGGGAGTACGCACAGATACGCAGTATTTT; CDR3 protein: CASSLLAGVRTDTQYF
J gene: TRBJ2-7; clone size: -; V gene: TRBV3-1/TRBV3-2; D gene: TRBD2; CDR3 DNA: TGTGCCAGCAGCCGGGCTAGCGGGGGTTACGAGCAGTACTTC; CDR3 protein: CASSRASGGYEQYF
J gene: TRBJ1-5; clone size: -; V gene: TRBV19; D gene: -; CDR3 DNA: TGTGCCACTCAGGGTTATAGCAATCAGCCCCAGCATTTT; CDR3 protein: CATQGYSNQPQHF
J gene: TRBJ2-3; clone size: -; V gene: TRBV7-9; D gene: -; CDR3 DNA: TGTGCCAGCAGCTTAATTAGCGGTAGTAGCACAGATACGCAGTATTTT; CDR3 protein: CASSLISGSSTDTQYF
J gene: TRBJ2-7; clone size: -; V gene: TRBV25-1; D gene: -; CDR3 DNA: TGTGCCAGTGTTTGGGGGGGCAACCCCTACGAGCAGTACTTC; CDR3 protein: CASVWGGNPYEQYF
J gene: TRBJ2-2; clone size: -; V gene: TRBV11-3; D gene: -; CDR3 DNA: TGTGCCAGCAGCTCTGCCCTATCCGGGGAGCTGTTTTTT; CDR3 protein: CASSSALSGELFF
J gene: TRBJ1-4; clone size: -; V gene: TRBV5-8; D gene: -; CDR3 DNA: TGTGCCAGCAGCTTACACCCTAATGAAAAACTGTTTTTT; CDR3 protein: CASSLHPNEKLFF
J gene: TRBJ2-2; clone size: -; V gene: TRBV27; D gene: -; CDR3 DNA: TGTGCCAGCAGTCCAGACACCGGGGAGCTGTTTTTT; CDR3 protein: CASSPDTGELFF
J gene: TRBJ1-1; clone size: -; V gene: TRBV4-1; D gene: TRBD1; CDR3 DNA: TGCGCCAGCAGCCAAGATCCGGACAGGGGAGTATCTGAAGCTTTCTTT; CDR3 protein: CASSQDPDRGVSEAFF
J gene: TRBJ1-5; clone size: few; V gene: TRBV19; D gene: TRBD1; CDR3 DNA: TGTGCCAGTAGTATAGGGGGACAGGGGGCAGGGATCAATCAGCCCCAGCATTTT; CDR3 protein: CASSIGGQGAGINQPQHF
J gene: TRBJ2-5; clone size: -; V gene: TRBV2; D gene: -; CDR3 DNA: TGTGCCAGCATCCGGGAGCCTCAAGAGACCCAGTACTTC; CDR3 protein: CASIREPQETQYF
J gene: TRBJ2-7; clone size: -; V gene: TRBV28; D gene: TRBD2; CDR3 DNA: TGTGCCAGCAGTTTCCCTGCCGCGGGGGGAGGCGAGCAGTACTTC; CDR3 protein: CASSFPAAGGGEQYF
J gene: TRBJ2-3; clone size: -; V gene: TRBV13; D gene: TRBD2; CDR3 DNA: TGTGCCAGCAGCGCGCAACCCTTTAGCGGGGGGGCAACAGATACGCAGTATTTT; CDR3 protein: CASSAQPFSGGATDTQYF
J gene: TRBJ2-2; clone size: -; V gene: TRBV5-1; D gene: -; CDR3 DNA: TGCGCCAGCAGGTCTGCTGGGACAAGGGACAACACCGGGGAGCTGTTTTTT; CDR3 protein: CASRSAGTRDNTGELFF
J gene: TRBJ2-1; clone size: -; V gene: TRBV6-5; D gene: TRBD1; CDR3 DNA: TGTGCCAGCAGTTACGGACAGGGTGGCTACAATGAGCAGTTCTTC; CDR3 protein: CASSYGQGGYNEQFF
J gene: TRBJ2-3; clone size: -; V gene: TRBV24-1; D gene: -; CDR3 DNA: TGTGCCACCGCCGACAGGACCACAGATACGCAGTATTTT; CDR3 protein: CATADRTTDTQYF
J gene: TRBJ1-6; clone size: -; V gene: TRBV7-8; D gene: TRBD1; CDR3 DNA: TGTGCCAGCAGCTTAAGGACAGGAATAGGTTTTGAGGGCTCCTATAATTCACCCCTCCACTTT; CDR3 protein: CASSLRTGIGFEGSYNSPLHF
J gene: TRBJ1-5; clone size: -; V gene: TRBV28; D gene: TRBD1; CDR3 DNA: TGTGCCAGCAGGGGACAGGGGGTGCGCAATCAGCCCCAGCATTTT; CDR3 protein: CASRGQGVRNQPQHF
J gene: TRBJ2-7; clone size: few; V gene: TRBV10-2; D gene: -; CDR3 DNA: TGCGCCAGTCTAGAGGATACAGGCACCTACGAGCAGTACTTC; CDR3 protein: CASLEDTGTYEQYF
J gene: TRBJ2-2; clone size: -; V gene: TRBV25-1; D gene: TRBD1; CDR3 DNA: TGTGCCAGCAGCCCGACAGGGGCGAACGGGGAGCTGTTTTTT; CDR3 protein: CASSPTGANGELFF
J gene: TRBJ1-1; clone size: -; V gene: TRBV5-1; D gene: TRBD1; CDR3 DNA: TGCGCCAGCAGCTTGGCCCTCAGGGGGGAGAACACTGAAGCTTTCTTT; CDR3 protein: CASSLALRGENTEAFF
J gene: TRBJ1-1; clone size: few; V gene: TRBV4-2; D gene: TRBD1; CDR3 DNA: TGTGCCAGCAGCCAAGATCCGACAGGGGGCACTGAAGCTTTCTTT; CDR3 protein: CASSQDPTGGTEAFF
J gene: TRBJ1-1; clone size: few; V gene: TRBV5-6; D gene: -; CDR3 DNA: TGTGCCAGCAGCTTTCGGGGGTTCACTGAAGCTTTCTTT; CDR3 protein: CASSFRGFTEAFF
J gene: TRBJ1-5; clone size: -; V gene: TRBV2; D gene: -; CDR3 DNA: TGTGCCAGCAGTCGGGAGGGACTCCGTCAGCCCCAGCATTTT; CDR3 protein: CASSREGLRQPQHF
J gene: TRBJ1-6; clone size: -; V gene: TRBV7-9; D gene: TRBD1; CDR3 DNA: TGTGCCAGCAGCTTAGGGAACGACAGGGCCCCACCCCTCCACTTT; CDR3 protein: CASSLGNDRAPPLHF
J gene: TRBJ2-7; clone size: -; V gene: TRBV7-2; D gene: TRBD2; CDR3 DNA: TGTGCCAGCAACGACCCGCCTAGCGGGGCCTACGAGCAGTACTTC; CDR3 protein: CASNDPPSGAYEQYF
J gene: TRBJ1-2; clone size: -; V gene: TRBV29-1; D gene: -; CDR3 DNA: TGCAGCGTAATGATCCCGGGGGGCCGATACTATGGCTACACCTTC; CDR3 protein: CSVMIPGGRYYGYTF
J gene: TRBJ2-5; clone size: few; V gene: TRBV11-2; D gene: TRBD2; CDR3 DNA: TGTGCCAGCAGCTCTCAGGGAGGGTACCAAGAGACCCAGTACTTC; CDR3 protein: CASSSQGGYQETQYF
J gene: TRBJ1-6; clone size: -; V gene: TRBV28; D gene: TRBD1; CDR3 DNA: TGTGCCAGCAGTTCAACAGGGGGGGGTCACCATTCACCCCTCCACTTT; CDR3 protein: CASSSTGGGHHSPLHF